These 19 T cell receptor beta chains came from one sample sequenced in a study of shared clonotypes between healthy human individuals. Only in-frame clones appear in the TCRdb table, and some are missing; sequencing was by immunoSEQ multiplex PCR. Among more than 2,000,000 clones, 90% to 95% were seen once, and the ten largest hold roughly 0.14%. Material: naive CD4+ T cells sorted from blood. Subset here: CD45RA+ positively selected. These receptors were collected from a man aged 18 to 35 in good health.

About this clone itself: A read error may explain this, as a much larger clone is one base away. This CDR3 is also generated by other DNA sequences in the sample. This sequence joins TRBV7-6 and TRBJ2-2, with unresolved D. Germline loops: CDR1 SGHVS, CDR2 FNYEAQ. With 1 base removed from V and 5 bases from J, the gap between germline ends came to 2 bases. The CDR3 has 12 amino acids. CDR3 sequence: CASSLGTGELFF. In nucleotides, the CDR3 is TGTGCCAGCAGCTTAGGGACCGGGGAGCTGTTTTTT.

CDR3 in amino acids: CASSRGDLMNTEAFF. As DNA, the CDR3 is TGTGCCAGCAGCAGGGGCGACTTGATGAACACTGAAGCTTTCTTT. The chain recombines TRBV5-6 with TRBJ1-1; D possibly corresponds to TRBD1 (5 bases). This CDR3 is built from 15 residues. Per germline, CDR1 SGHDT and CDR2 YYEEEE. The V gene lost 4 bases and the J gene lost 0 bases, with 13 bases spanning the gap.

In its sample, this clone was seen once. The chain uses TRBV5-1 and TRBJ2-7, with 10 bases fitting TRBD1. The germline V gene encodes CDR1 SGHRS and CDR2 YFSETQ. V trimming: 4 bases; J trimming: 5 bases; junction bases outside the gene matches: 9. The CDR3 extends over 15 amino acids. The CDR3 here is CASSLWDRGQNEQYF. CDR3 in DNA: TGCGCCAGCAGCCTATGGGACAGGGGCCAGAACGAGCAGTACTTC.

The rearrangement uses TRBV7-2 and TRBJ2-1; TRBD1 is a possible D gene (5 bases). The V end lost 3 bases, the J end lost 12 bases, and 12 bases lay between the germline ends. CDR1 is SGHTA and CDR2 is FQGNSA in the germline V gene. The CDR3 sequence is 12 residues long. The CDR3: CASSLQGVRQFF. In DNA, the CDR3 is TGTGCCAGCAGCTTGCAGGGCGTGAGGCAGTTCTTC.

DNA for the CDR3: TGTGCCAGCAGCCGACAGGGGTCTGGAGATACGCAGTATTTT. Amino acid sequence: CASSRQGSGDTQYF. The chain employs TRBV5-6 and TRBJ2-3; 8 bases are a match to TRBD1. This CDR3 comprises 14 residues. Trimming at V came to 4 bases and at J to 5 bases, leaving 6 bases not matched to a gene. In germline, CDR1 is SGHDT, CDR2 YYEEEE.

The chain employs TRBV7-9 and TRBJ1-4; tentative D call: TRBD1 (5 bases). The CDR3 is made up of 15 amino acids. The germline gives CDR1 SEHNR, CDR2 FQNEAQ (reference sequence). Trimming removed 2 bases from V and 7 bases from J, with 14 bases in between. CDR3 DNA sequence: TGTGCCAGCAGCTTACAGGGTACAGTCGGTGAAAAACTGTTTTTT. Translating gives CASSLQGTVGEKLFF.

The CDR3 loop reads CASRKTGGHEQYF. The CDR3 nucleotides are TGTGCCAGCAGGAAAACAGGGGGTCACGAGCAGTACTTC. This chain links TRBV11-1 with TRBJ2-7; TRBD1 matches at 8 bases. The CDR3 runs 13 residues. Trimming at V came to 6 bases and at J to 5 bases, leaving 6 bases not matched to a gene. Germline lookup yields CDR1 SGHAT and CDR2 FQDESV (reference sequence).

The rearrangement uses TRBV5-1 and TRBJ2-4; tentatively, D is TRBD1 or TRBD2 (5 bases each). From germline, CDR1 is SGHRS and CDR2 YFSETQ. V was cut by 4 bases and J by 6 bases, with 14 bases left in between. The CDR3 is made up of 14 amino acids. In DNA, the CDR3 is TGCGCCAGCAGCCCGGGTCCTGGGGGAAACATTCAGTACTTC. This translates into CASSPGPGGNIQYF.

About this clone: An end of the junction differs from the germline gene, which may be a read error. The chain links TRBV4-3 to TRBJ2-7; 7 bases align to TRBD1. The germline gives CDR1 LGHNA, CDR2 YSLEER. The length of the CDR3 is 12 residues. The CDR3 bases are TGCGCCAGCAGCCAAATCTCCGTGAGGGGGCACTTC. This encodes CASSQISVRGHF.

This sequence joins TRBV7-6 and TRBJ2-3; D is uncertain. The ends were cut back, 2 bases at V and 0 bases at J, with 15 bases in the middle. This CDR3 spans 17 amino acids. Germline lookup yields CDR1 SGHVS and CDR2 FNYEAQ. The CDR3 protein is CASSLNPPVLSTDTQYF. CDR3 DNA: TGTGCCAGCAGCTTAAATCCGCCAGTACTCAGCACAGATACGCAGTATTTT.

As regards this clone: Other DNA sequences in the same sample also yield this CDR3. The gene calls are TRBV30 and TRBJ1-5, with 9 bases fitting TRBD1. The germline V gene encodes CDR1 GTSNPN and CDR2 SVGIG (reference sequence). The CDR3 is 14 residues long. With 5 bases clipped from V and 4 bases from J, the junction kept 6 bases outside the gene matches. In DNA form, the CDR3 reads TGTGCCTGGGGGGGACAGGGCGGTAATCAGCCCCAGCATTTT. Translating gives CAWGGQGGNQPQHF.

V gene TRBV4-3 combines with J gene TRBJ2-7, with 9 bases fitting TRBD1. After removal of 4 bases from V and 1 base from J, the junction contained 8 bases not matched to a gene. Germline lookup yields CDR1 LGHNA and CDR2 YSLEER. The CDR3 is 16 residues long. This chain's CDR3 is CASSPKWDRDSYEQYF. The CDR3 coding sequence is TGCGCCAGCAGCCCCAAGTGGGACAGGGATTCCTACGAGCAGTACTTC.

The chain employs TRBV5-6 and TRBJ1-5; D not certain. The germline CDR1 and CDR2 sequences are SGHDT and YYEEEE. The CDR3 contains 19 residues. Trimming removed 2 bases at V and 0 bases at J, with 21 bases between. This chain's CDR3 is CASSFWAGALSYSNQPQHF. The CDR3 DNA reads TGTGCCAGCAGCTTTTGGGCAGGAGCCCTTTCCTATAGCAATCAGCCCCAGCATTTT.

This rearrangement joins TRBV5-1 to TRBJ1-5; 8 positions agree with TRBD1. This CDR3 is built from 15 residues. Germline CDR1 is SGHRS and CDR2 is YFSETQ. V gave up 4 bases and J gave up 4 bases; unmatched junction bases: 7. DNA of the CDR3: TGCGCCAGCAGCGTTGAGACAGGGGAGAATCAGCCCCAGCATTTT. Protein sequence: CASSVETGENQPQHF.

The chain carries TRBV6-5 and TRBJ1-3; TRBD1 matches at 8 bases. The CDR3 sequence is 15 residues long. Germline V gene lookup returns CDR1 MNHEY and CDR2 SVGAGI. The junction had 8 bases not matched to a gene; V was cut back by 5 bases and J by 5 bases. CDR3 in amino acids: CASSAYTGGRNTIYF. The CDR3 nucleotides read TGTGCCAGCAGTGCATACACAGGGGGAAGAAACACCATATATTTT.

This chain joins TRBV2 and TRBJ2-2; D is perhaps TRBD1 or TRBD2 (7 bases each). Germline assignment: CDR1 SNHLY and CDR2 FYNNEI. V lost 8 bases and J lost 4, with 14 bases in between. There are 14 residues in the CDR3. CDR3 DNA sequence: TGTGCCAGCGGGGGGGACAGCTTCACCGGGGAGCTGTTTTTT. Translated: CASGGDSFTGELFF.

The J gene is TRBJ2-3, the V gene TRBV5-1, with 9 nucleotides matching TRBD2. Germline CDR1 and CDR2: SGHRS and YFSETQ. J lost 2 bases, V lost 0 bases, and 7 bases had no gene match. This CDR3 comprises 17 residues. This CDR3 is CASSLAMGGRVTDTQYF. As DNA, the CDR3 is TGCGCCAGCAGCTTGGCCATGGGCGGGAGGGTCACAGATACGCAGTATTTT. The whole variable domain, filled in from reference TRBV5-1 and TRBJ2-3, reads KAGVTQTPRYLIKTRGQQVTLSCSPISGHRSVSWYQQTPGQGLQFLFEYFSETQRNKGNFPGRFSGRQFSNSRSEMNVSTLELGDSALYLCASSLAMGGRVTDTQYFGPGTRLTVL.

Details on this clone: The same CDR3 can be traced to other DNA sequences in this sample. The V and J genes are TRBV5-1 and TRBJ1-6, with D unclear. V was pared by 0 bases and J by 4 bases, with 5 bases between. CDR1 and CDR2 (germline): SGHRS, YFSETQ. CDR3 length: 14 amino acids. CDR3 residues: CASSLAGYNSPLHF. The CDR3, as DNA: TGCGCCAGCAGCTTGGCGGGTTATAATTCACCCCTCCACTTT.

The V gene is TRBV11-2, the J gene TRBJ1-1; D remains ambiguous. From germline, CDR1 is SGHAT and CDR2 FQNNGV. The V end lost 2 bases, the J end lost 5 bases, and 21 bases lay between the germline ends. This CDR3 is built from 17 residues. The CDR3: CASSLNPGSIAETEAFF. DNA of the CDR3: TGTGCCAGCAGCTTAAACCCCGGTAGCATAGCGGAGACTGAAGCTTTCTTT.